The T cell receptor (beta chain) described here comes from a study of cytomegalovirus exposure and HLA in healthy donors. Overall study results and limits: A cluster of highly shared sequence variants was likely a sequencing artifact. Common viral pathogens (according to a later analysis) appeared linked to several of the most significant clusters. From TCR beta sequences, most subjects' HLA-A and HLA-B alleles were reportedly predicted accurately.

Note on this clone: Antigen: not known.

V dropped 10 bases and J dropped 5; count of bases not matched to a gene: 10. The CDR3 extends over 13 amino acids. Germline CDR1 is LGHNA and CDR2 is YNFKEQ. PCR used 60 Vbeta primers and 13 Jbeta primers. Profiling relied on immunoSEQ multiplex PCR, and the TCRdb table lists in-frame clones only, not all of them. The sample yields some 170,000 clones, roughly two thirds seen once. The genes are TRBV4-2 and TRBJ2-7, with 8 bases lining up with TRBD1. Sequenced sample: PBMCs. The receptor comes from a woman under 40 in good health and CMV-seronegative. CDR3 in DNA: TGTGCCACCCAAGGACAGGGCGGCAACGAGCAGTACTTC. It translates to CATQGQGGNEQYF.